The entry below gives a single T cell receptor (beta chain) sequence along with its context. Its antigen remains unknown. The CDR3 length is 14 residues. V lost 1 base and J 4 bases, leaving 11 bases between the germline ends. The V gene's germline CDR1 is SGHNT and CDR2 YYREEE (reference sequence). The data derive from a study of cytomegalovirus exposure and HLA in healthy donors. Study-wide context: The approximately 600 first-cohort repertoires shared a platform with the 130 or so validation repertoires, as reported in a later analysis. Study-level results: Whilst most TCR sequences proved rare, a subset of public TCRs occurred across many donors. Cytomegalovirus status was reportedly diagnosed by the classifier with high specificity and sensitivity. The authors enumerated around 150 TCR beta chains as linked to cytomegalovirus.

Clones were read by immunoSEQ multiplex PCR, and TCRdb kept only the in-frame ones, dropping some. The sample holds 150,000 to 200,000 clones, around 96% seen once. The TCR sequence derives from a woman between 18 and 29 years old in good health and CMV-seronegative. Material: PBMCs. V gene TRBV5-4 combines with J gene TRBJ1-2; D uncertain. The CDR3 sequence is CASSLQAYGYGYTF. The DNA for the CDR3 is TGTGCCAGCAGCTTGCAGGCCTATGGCTATGGCTACACCTTC.